Given below is one TCR beta chain in context. Its target is not known. This specimen comes from a study of human T cells and chemical hapten exposure. Turning to the study itself: Small pooled library volume differences mainly caused per-sample TCR yield variation.

This CDR3 is 13 amino acids long. The V and J ends lost 7 bases and 1 base respectively, with 7 bases between them. The V gene's germline CDR1 is SNHLY and CDR2 FYNNEI. Study-wide results and limits: TCRs above 1 in 1000 frequency did not change with DPC sensitization.

As the library was built, unique molecular identifiers were attached to individual cDNA molecules. The authors' processing: Sample TCR totals centred on a median of about 92,000, ranging about 20,000 to 700,000. TCRdb re-called the 5' RACE reads through MiXCR, storing one row per CDR3 protein. The V and J calls come from TCRdb's annotation, not from the publication. The sample holds roughly 81,000 distinct CDR3 sequences; roughly 15% are singletons and the top ten take about 6.5%. The study extracted total RNA from unfractionated whole blood. This sequence joins TRBV2 and TRBJ2-2, with unresolved D. This clonotype originated in a female donor in good health. The DNA of the CDR3 is TGTGCCAGCATTGTCATGAACACCGGGGAGCTGTTTTTT. The encoded protein is CASIVMNTGELFF.